Each of the 27 T cell receptor beta chains below was sequenced from the same sample in a study of shared clonotypes between healthy human individuals. Some clones are missing from TCRdb's copy, which holds only in-frame ones; the method was immunoSEQ multiplex PCR. The sample shows millions of clones, about 94% of them seen only once. Naive CD8 cells comprised CD45RO-negative, CCR7-positively selected cells, excluding terminally differentiated effector memory CD45RA+ cells. Sequencing was carried out using naive CD8+ T cells sorted from blood. The source of these receptors is a man aged 18 to 30 in good health.

The table lists this clone with a count of one. Other DNA sequences of this sample code for an identical CDR3. The V call is TRBV18, the J call TRBJ2-7; 7 nucleotides line up with TRBD1. The CDR3 is 12 residues long. Losses at the gene ends were 3 bases for V and 6 bases for J; bases not matched to a gene: 2. The germline gives CDR1 KGHSH, CDR2 LQKENI. This chain's CDR3 is CASSPDRAEQYF. DNA of the CDR3: TGTGCCAGCTCACCCGACAGGGCCGAGCAGTACTTC.

The genes are TRBV7-2 and TRBJ2-5, with TRBD2 matching 14 bases. After removal of 1 base from V and 5 bases from J, the junction contained 9 bases not matched to a gene. Germline lookup yields CDR1 SGHTA and CDR2 FQGNSA. There are 18 residues in the CDR3. As DNA, the CDR3 is TGTGCCAGCAGCTTAGGCCCGGGACTAGCGGGAGTCGGGGAGACCCAGTACTTC. Translating it yields CASSLGPGLAGVGETQYF.

This chain joins TRBV10-1 and TRBJ1-2; the D gene is possibly TRBD1 (5 bases). Trimming cost V 2 bases and J 4 bases, with 17 bases left between them. In germline, CDR1 is WNHNN, CDR2 SYGVQD (reference sequence). The CDR3 covers 16 residues. CDR3 in DNA: TGCGCCAGCAGTGAGGGGTGTTCAGGGTTGGGCTATGGCTACACCTTC. Protein sequence: CASSEGCSGLGYGYTF.

Regarding this clone: Other DNA sequences in the sample encode the same CDR3. The gene calls are TRBV9 and TRBJ1-2, with TRBD1 as a possible D gene (5 bases). The ends were cut back, 2 bases at V and 3 bases at J, with 11 bases in the middle. Germline V CDR1 and CDR2: SGDLS, YYNGEE. The length of the CDR3 is 14 residues. CDR3 sequence (DNA): TGTGCCAGCAGCGTCGGGGGAGGTGACTATGGCTACACCTTC. The encoded protein is CASSVGGGDYGYTF.

J is TRBJ2-5 and V is TRBV2; tentatively, D is TRBD2 (5 bases). Trimming took 4 bases from V and 3 from J, leaving 12 bases between them. The CDR3 covers 14 residues. CDR1 is SNHLY, CDR2 FYNNEI, per germline. The chain's CDR3 is CASSVGFGEETQYF. CDR3 nucleotide sequence: TGTGCCAGCAGTGTTGGTTTCGGGGAAGAGACCCAGTACTTC.

V is TRBV6-8 and J is TRBJ2-7; TRBD2 matches at 16 bases. V lost 6 bases and J lost 1; bases outside the gene matches: 3. The CDR3 extends over 16 amino acids. Germline CDR1 and CDR2: MNHGY and SAAAGT. CDR3 protein: CASRGLAGGPSYEQYF. CDR3 nucleotides: TGTGCCAGCAGGGGACTAGCGGGAGGGCCGTCCTACGAGCAGTACTTC.

V is TRBV5-5 and J is TRBJ1-5, with D unresolved. This CDR3 has 15 residues. V lost 3 bases, J lost 0 bases, and 10 bases lay in between. Germline V gives CDR1 SGHKS, CDR2 YYEKEE (reference sequence). Written as DNA, the CDR3 is TGTGCCAGCAGCTCTGGAACCTATAGCAATCAGCCCCAGCATTTT. This gives the protein CASSSGTYSNQPQHF.

On this clone: Different DNA sequences within this sample yield the same CDR3. The V and J genes are TRBV7-9 and TRBJ2-1, with no clear D. The germline V and J ends were trimmed by 1 base and 8 bases, with 6 bases remaining between them. This CDR3 is 12 amino acids long. Looked up from germline, CDR1 is SEHNR and CDR2 is FQNEAQ (reference sequence). The CDR3 DNA follows: TGTGCCAGCAGCTTAGGCCCCGATGAGCAGTTCTTC. Encoded protein: CASSLGPDEQFF. The complete variable domain, with remaining parts taken from reference TRBV7-9 and TRBJ2-1, reads DTGVSQNPRHKITKRGQNVTFRCDPISEHNRLYWYRQTLGQGPEFLTYFQNEAQLEKSRLLSDRFSAERPKGSFSTLEIQRTEQGDSAMYLCASSLGPDEQFFGPGTRLTVL.

The V gene is TRBV18, the J gene TRBJ2-7; 7 bases line up with TRBD1. CDR1 KGHSH and CDR2 LQKENI come from the germline V gene. Unmatched junction bases numbered 6, after V lost 5 bases and J lost 2 bases. The CDR3 covers 14 residues. CDR3 sequence reads: CASSAGTATYEQYF. The CDR3 DNA follows: TGTGCCAGCTCAGCCGGGACAGCTACCTACGAGCAGTACTTC.

The chain has TRBV5-4 and TRBJ1-1; D gene uncertain. Germline V CDR1 and CDR2: SGHNT, YYREEE (reference sequence). V was trimmed by 1 base and J by 8 bases, leaving 9 bases between them. The CDR3 contains 12 residues. DNA for the CDR3: TGTGCCAGCAGCTTGATGGGCAGCGAAGCTTTCTTT. Protein sequence: CASSLMGSEAFF.

The gene calls are TRBV14 and TRBJ2-7; D is possibly TRBD1 (6 bases). This CDR3 has 13 residues. Per the germline V gene, CDR1 is SGHDN and CDR2 is FVKESK. Trimming stripped 6 bases from V and 2 bases from J, with 11 bases between. The CDR3 sequence: CASRETGTYEQYF. In nucleotides, the CDR3 is TGTGCCAGCAGGGAGACAGGAACCTACGAGCAGTACTTC.

The rearrangement uses TRBV5-6 and TRBJ2-3, with D uncertain. Between the trimmed V and J ends, which lost 5 bases and 3 bases, there was a span of 22 bases. The CDR3 contains 17 residues. CDR1 SGHDT and CDR2 YYEEEE come from the germline V gene. CDR3 DNA: TGTGCCAGCAGAATTTGGGCGCTAGATCGGAAGACAGATACGCAGTATTTT. Encoded protein: CASRIWALDRKTDTQYF.

CDR3 sequence reads: CASSPGQGIGGYTF. CDR3 sequence (DNA): TGCGCCAGCAGCCCGGGACAGGGGATAGGTGGCTACACCTTC. The rearrangement joins TRBV5-1 to TRBJ1-2; 10 nucleotides agree with TRBD1. V was clipped by 4 bases and J by 7 bases; unmatched bases: 7. The CDR3 extends over 14 amino acids. Germline V gene sequence: CDR1 SGHRS, CDR2 YFSETQ. Drawing the rest from reference TRBV5-1 and TRBJ1-2, the complete variable domain is KAGVTQTPRYLIKTRGQQVTLSCSPISGHRSVSWYQQTPGQGLQFLFEYFSETQRNKGNFPGRFSGRQFSNSRSEMNVSTLELGDSALYLCASSPGQGIGGYTFGSGTRLTVV.

This chain uses TRBV4-1 with TRBJ2-7; 8 bases line up with TRBD1. Germline CDR1 reads MGHRA; CDR2 reads YSYEKL. V shed 0 bases and J 7 bases; nucleotides not matched to a gene: 8. This CDR3 has 15 residues. The CDR3 region is CASSQEPGGAWEQYF. The DNA of the CDR3 is TGCGCCAGCAGCCAAGAGCCAGGGGGCGCTTGGGAGCAGTACTTC.

V is TRBV10-3 and J is TRBJ2-3; 8 bases align to TRBD2. V lost 3 bases, J lost 5 bases, and 13 bases stayed unmatched. CDR3 length: 17 amino acids. Germline CDR1 reads ENHRY; CDR2 reads SYGVKD. The CDR3: CAISESPAGGAEDTQYF. The CDR3, as DNA: TGTGCCATCAGTGAATCTCCTGCCGGGGGGGCGGAAGATACGCAGTATTTT.

This clone was counted a single time. The chain uses TRBV6-5 and TRBJ2-2; maybe TRBD1 (6 bases). In germline, CDR1 is MNHEY, CDR2 SVGAGI. V was clipped by 2 bases and J by 7 bases, with 14 bases between them. The CDR3 contains 15 residues. CDR3 nucleotides: TGTGCCAGCAGTTACGGGGGAACAGGGTACGGGGAGCTGTTTTTT. It yields the protein CASSYGGTGYGELFF.

Points on this clone: One end of the junction varies from germline; a read error may be responsible. The rearrangement uses TRBV2 and TRBJ2-7; D may be TRBD1 (6 bases). Germline values: CDR1 SNHLY, CDR2 FYNNEI. This CDR3 region has 12 residues. CDR3 sequence: CASTINYRTESF. CDR3 nucleotides: TGTGCCAGCACCATCAATTATCGGACAGAGTCTTTC.

This rearrangement joins TRBV14 to TRBJ2-5; 10 positions agree with TRBD2. From germline, CDR1 is SGHDN and CDR2 FVKESK. The CDR3 contains 15 residues. V lost 5 bases to trimming and J lost 5 bases; unmatched junction nucleotides: 8. The CDR3 region has the DNA TGTGCCAGCAGCAAAGGGACTAGCGCTGTGGAGACCCAGTACTTC. It specifies CASSKGTSAVETQYF. Using reference TRBV14 and TRBJ2-5 for the parts outside the CDR3, the full variable domain is EAGVTQFPSHSVIEKGQTVTLRCDPISGHDNLYWYRRVMGKEIKFLLHFVKESKQDESGMPNNRFLAERTGGTYSTLKVQPAELEDSGVYFCASSKGTSAVETQYFGPGTRLLVL.

V and J are TRBV5-4 and TRBJ1-1; D unresolved. The CDR3 runs 13 residues. Trimming took off 0 bases at V and 1 base at J, with 4 bases between the two ends. Germline V gene sequence: CDR1 SGHNT, CDR2 YYREEE (reference sequence). The CDR3 DNA sequence: TGTGCCAGCAGCTTGGCTGCGAACACTGAAGCTTTCTTT. Translation gives CASSLAANTEAFF.

The chain's CDR3 is CASSLMIGSEASYEQYF. The CDR3 DNA follows: TGCGCCAGCAGCCTCATGATCGGGTCAGAAGCCTCCTACGAGCAGTACTTC. The chain is built from TRBV4-1 and TRBJ2-7; D ambiguous. The CDR3 has 17 residues. Trimming pared 4 bases from V and 0 bases from J, leaving 19 bases between. Germline-derived CDR1 and CDR2 are MGHRA and YSYEKL.

The CDR3 is CASSELRGGYEQYF. Here the CDR3 DNA reads TGTGCCAGCAGTGAATTGCGGGGGGGCTACGAGCAGTACTTC. The chain combines TRBV6-1 with TRBJ2-7, with 9 bases fitting TRBD2. Germline-derived CDR1 and CDR2 are MNHNS and SASEGT. Losses at the gene ends were 2 bases for V and 3 bases for J; bases not matched to a gene: 2. The CDR3 sequence is 14 residues long.

The chain is built from TRBV11-2 and TRBJ1-4; D ambiguous. The V gene's germline CDR1 is SGHAT and CDR2 FQNNGV. Trimming cost V 0 bases and J 0 bases, with 11 bases left between them. The length of the CDR3 is 17 residues. The CDR3 sequence is CASSLDSLVATNEKLFF. In DNA, the CDR3 is TGTGCCAGCAGCTTAGATAGCCTCGTTGCAACTAATGAAAAACTGTTTTTT.

The rearrangement joins TRBV9 to TRBJ1-3; D is ambiguous. Germline assignment: CDR1 SGDLS and CDR2 YYNGEE. This CDR3 is 13 amino acids long. V was clipped by 0 bases and J by 7 bases, with 8 bases between them. CDR3 bases: TGTGCCAGCAGCGTAGAAGATTCGAACACCATATATTTT. Its translation: CASSVEDSNTIYF.

The V gene is TRBV19, the J gene TRBJ1-5; D may be TRBD1 (6 bases). V shed 5 bases and J shed 2 bases, with 19 bases lying between them. The CDR3 contains 17 residues. Germline-derived CDR1 and CDR2 are LNHDA and SQIVND (reference sequence). This CDR3 reads CASSDTQGKWGNQPQHF. The CDR3 DNA reads as TGTGCCAGTAGTGACACACAGGGTAAATGGGGCAATCAGCCCCAGCATTTT.

The rearrangement links TRBV7-9 to TRBJ2-4, with D unresolved. The CDR3 runs to 13 residues. The germline V and J ends were trimmed by 3 bases and 8 bases, with 11 bases remaining between them. The germline gives CDR1 SEHNR, CDR2 FQNEAQ (reference sequence). The CDR3 reads CASSFPKSDIQYF. In DNA, the CDR3 is TGTGCCAGCAGCTTCCCCAAATCGGACATTCAGTACTTC.

The chain links TRBV11-2 to TRBJ2-4, with D tentatively TRBD1 (5 bases). Trimming cost V 1 base and J 11 bases, with 18 bases left between them. The CDR3 spans 15 residues. Germline CDR1 is SGHAT and CDR2 is FQNNGV. CDR3 sequence (DNA): TGTGCCAGCAGCTTAGGGCGGTGGGGCCTATCGTTTCAGTACTTC. This sequence encodes CASSLGRWGLSFQYF.

V and J are TRBV2 and TRBJ2-1; 7 bases agree with TRBD1. The CDR3 loop spans 14 amino acids. Germline V CDR1 and CDR2: SNHLY, FYNNEI. V was pared by 4 bases and J by 12 bases, with 12 bases of the junction left unmatched. CDR3 sequence: CASSVVGGLHGQFF. Written as DNA, the CDR3 is TGTGCCAGCAGTGTGGTAGGGGGCCTACATGGGCAGTTCTTC.